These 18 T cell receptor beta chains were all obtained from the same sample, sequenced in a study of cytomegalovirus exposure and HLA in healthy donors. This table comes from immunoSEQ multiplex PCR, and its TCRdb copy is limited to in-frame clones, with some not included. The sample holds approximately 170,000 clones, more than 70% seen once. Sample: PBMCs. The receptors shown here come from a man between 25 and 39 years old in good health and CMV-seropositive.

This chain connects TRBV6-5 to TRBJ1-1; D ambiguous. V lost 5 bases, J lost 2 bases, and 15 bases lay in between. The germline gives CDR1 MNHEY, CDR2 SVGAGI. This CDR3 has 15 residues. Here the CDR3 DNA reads TGTGCCAGCAGTCTACTCGCCGTGCGTAACACTGAAGCTTTCTTT. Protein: CASSLLAVRNTEAFF.

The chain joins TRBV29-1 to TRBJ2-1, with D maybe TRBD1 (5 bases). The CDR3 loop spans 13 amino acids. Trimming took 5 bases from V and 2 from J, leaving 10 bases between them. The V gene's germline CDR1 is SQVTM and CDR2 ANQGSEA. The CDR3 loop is CSVRGSAYNEQFF. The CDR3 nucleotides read TGCAGCGTTAGGGGAAGCGCCTACAATGAGCAGTTCTTC.

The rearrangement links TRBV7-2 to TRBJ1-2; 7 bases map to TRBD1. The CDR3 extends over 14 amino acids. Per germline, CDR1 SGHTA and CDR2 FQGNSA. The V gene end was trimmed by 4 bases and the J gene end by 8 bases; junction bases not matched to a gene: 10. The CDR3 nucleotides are TGTGCCAGCAGCTCTCGACAGGGACGGGAGGGCTACACCTTC. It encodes CASSSRQGREGYTF. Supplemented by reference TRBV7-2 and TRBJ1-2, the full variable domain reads GAGVSQSPSNKVTEKGKDVELRCDPISGHTALYWYRQSLGQGLEFLIYFQGNSAPDKSGLPSDRFSAERTGGSVSTLTIQRTQQEDSAVYLCASSSRQGREGYTFGSGTRLTVV.

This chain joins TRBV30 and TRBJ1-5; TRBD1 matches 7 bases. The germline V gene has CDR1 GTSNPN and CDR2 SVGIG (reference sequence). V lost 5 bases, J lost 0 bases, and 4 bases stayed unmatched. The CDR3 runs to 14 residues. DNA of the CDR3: TGTGCCTGGCGACAGGGAAGTAGCAATCAGCCCCAGCATTTT. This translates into CAWRQGSSNQPQHF.

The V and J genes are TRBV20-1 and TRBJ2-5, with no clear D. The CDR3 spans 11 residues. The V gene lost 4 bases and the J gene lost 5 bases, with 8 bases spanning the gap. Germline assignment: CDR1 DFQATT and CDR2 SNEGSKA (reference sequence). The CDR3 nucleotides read TGCAGTGCTATTAGCCAGGAGACCCAGTACTTC. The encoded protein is CSAISQETQYF.

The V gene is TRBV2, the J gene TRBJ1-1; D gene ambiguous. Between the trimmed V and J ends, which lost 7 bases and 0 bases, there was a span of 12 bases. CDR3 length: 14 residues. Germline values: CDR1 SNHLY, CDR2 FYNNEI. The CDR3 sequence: CASIRRPMNTEAFF. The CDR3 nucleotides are TGTGCCAGCATCCGGAGGCCCATGAACACTGAAGCTTTCTTT.

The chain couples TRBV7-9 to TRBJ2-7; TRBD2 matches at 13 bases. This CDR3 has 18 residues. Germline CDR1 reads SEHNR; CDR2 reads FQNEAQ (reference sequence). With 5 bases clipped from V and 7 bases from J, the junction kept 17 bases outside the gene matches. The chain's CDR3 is CASSLGLAGVGTYGEQYF. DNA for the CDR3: TGTGCCAGCAGCCTCGGACTAGCGGGAGTGGGAACCTACGGGGAGCAGTACTTC. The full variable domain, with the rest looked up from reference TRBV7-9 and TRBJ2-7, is DTGVSQNPRHKITKRGQNVTFRCDPISEHNRLYWYRQTLGQGPEFLTYFQNEAQLEKSRLLSDRFSAERPKGSFSTLEIQRTEQGDSAMYLCASSLGLAGVGTYGEQYFGPGTRLTVT.

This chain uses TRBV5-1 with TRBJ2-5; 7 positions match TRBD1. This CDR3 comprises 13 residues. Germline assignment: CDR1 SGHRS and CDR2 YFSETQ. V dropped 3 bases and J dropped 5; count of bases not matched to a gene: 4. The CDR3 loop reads CASSSDRAETQYF. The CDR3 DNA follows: TGCGCCAGCAGCTCTGACAGGGCTGAGACCCAGTACTTC.

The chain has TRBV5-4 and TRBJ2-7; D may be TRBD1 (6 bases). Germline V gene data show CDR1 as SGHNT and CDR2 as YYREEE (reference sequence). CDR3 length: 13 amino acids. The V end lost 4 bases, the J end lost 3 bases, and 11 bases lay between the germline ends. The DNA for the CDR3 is TGTGCCAGCAGCCCTACGGACAGCTACGAGCAGTACTTC. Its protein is CASSPTDSYEQYF.

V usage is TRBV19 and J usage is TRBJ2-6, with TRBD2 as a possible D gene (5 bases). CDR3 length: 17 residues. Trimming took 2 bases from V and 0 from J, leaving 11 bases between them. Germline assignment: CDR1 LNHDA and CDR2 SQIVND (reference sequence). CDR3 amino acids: CASSITGSGSGANVLTF. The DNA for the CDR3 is TGTGCCAGTAGTATAACGGGATCCGGCTCTGGGGCCAACGTCCTGACTTTC.

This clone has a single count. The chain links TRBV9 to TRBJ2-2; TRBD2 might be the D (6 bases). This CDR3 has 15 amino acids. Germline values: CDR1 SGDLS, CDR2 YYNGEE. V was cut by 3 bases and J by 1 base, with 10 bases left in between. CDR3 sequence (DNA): TGTGCCAGCAGCGAAACTAGCCGGAACACCGGGGAGCTGTTTTTT. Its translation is CASSETSRNTGELFF.

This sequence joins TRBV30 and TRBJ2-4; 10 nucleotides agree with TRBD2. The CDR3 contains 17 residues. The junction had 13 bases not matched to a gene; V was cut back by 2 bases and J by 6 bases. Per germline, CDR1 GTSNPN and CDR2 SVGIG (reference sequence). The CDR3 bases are TGTGCCTGGAGTAGAGAGCGGGAGGGCCAATTGCGAAACATTCAGTACTTC. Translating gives CAWSREREGQLRNIQYF.

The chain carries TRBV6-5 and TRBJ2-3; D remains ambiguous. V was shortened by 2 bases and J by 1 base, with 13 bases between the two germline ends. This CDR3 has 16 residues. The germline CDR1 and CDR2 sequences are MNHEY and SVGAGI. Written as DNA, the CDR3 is TGTGCCAGCAGTTACGAAGCGCCGTTTGGCACAGATACGCAGTATTTT. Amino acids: CASSYEAPFGTDTQYF.

The CDR3 DNA is TGCGCCAGCAGCCACGGTGACAGGGAAGGTTCACCCCTCCACTTT. Residues: CASSHGDREGSPLHF. The rearrangement joins TRBV4-3 to TRBJ1-6, with 7 positions matching TRBD1. V lost 3 bases to trimming and J lost 9 bases; unmatched junction nucleotides: 8. CDR1 and CDR2 (germline): LGHNA, YSLEER. CDR3 length equals 15 residues.

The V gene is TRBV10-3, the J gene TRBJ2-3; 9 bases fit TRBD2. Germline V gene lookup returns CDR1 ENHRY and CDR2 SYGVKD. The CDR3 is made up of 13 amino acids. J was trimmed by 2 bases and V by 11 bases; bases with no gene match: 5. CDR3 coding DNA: TGTGCCTCTTTAGCGGGGGTCACAGATACGCAGTATTTT. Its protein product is CASLAGVTDTQYF.

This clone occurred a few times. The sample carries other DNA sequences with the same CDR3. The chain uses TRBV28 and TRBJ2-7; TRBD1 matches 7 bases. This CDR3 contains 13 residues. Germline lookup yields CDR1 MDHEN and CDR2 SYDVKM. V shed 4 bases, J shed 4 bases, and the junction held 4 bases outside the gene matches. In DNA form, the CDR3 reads TGTGCCAGCAGTTGGGGGACAGTGTACGAGCAGTACTTC. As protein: CASSWGTVYEQYF.

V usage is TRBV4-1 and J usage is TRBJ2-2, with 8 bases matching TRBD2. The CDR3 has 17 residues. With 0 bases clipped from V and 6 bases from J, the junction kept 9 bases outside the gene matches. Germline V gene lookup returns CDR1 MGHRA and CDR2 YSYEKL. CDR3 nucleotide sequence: TGCGCCAGCAGCCAAGATCTTTCAGCGGGAGCTTCCGGGGAGCTGTTTTTT. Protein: CASSQDLSAGASGELFF.

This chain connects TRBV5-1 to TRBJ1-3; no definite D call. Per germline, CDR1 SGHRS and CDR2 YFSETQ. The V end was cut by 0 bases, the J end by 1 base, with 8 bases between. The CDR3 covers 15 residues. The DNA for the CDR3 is TGCGCCAGCAGCTTGGGGCAGCGGTCTGGAAACACCATATATTTT. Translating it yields CASSLGQRSGNTIYF. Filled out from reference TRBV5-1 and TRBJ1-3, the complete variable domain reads KAGVTQTPRYLIKTRGQQVTLSCSPISGHRSVSWYQQTPGQGLQFLFEYFSETQRNKGNFPGRFSGRQFSNSRSEMNVSTLELGDSALYLCASSLGQRSGNTIYFGEGSWLTVV.